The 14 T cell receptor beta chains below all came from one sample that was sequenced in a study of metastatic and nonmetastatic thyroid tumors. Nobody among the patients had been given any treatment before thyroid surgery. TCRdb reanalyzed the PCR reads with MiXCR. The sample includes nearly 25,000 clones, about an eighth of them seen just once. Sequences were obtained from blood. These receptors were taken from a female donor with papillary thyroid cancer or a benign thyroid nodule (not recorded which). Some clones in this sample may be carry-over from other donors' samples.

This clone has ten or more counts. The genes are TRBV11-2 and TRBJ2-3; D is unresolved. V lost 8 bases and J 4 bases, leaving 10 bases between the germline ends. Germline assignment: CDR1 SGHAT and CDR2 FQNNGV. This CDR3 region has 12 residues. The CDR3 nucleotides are TGTGCCAGCGAGTTCGCGGCAGATACGCAGTATTTT. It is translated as CASEFAADTQYF.

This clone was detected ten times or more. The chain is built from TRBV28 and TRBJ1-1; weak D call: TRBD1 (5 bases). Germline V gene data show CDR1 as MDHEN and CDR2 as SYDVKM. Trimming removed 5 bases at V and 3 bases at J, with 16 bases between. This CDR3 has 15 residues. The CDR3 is CASSISGRLDTEAFF. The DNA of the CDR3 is TGTGCCAGCAGTATTTCAGGGAGATTGGACACTGAAGCTTTCTTT.

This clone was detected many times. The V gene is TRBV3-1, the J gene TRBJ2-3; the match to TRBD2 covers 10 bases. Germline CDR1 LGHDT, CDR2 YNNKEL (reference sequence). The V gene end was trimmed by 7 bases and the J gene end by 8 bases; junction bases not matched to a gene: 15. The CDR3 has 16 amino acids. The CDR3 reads CASKNTASGRFGTQYF. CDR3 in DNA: TGTGCCAGCAAAAATACTGCTAGCGGGAGATTTGGTACGCAGTATTTT.

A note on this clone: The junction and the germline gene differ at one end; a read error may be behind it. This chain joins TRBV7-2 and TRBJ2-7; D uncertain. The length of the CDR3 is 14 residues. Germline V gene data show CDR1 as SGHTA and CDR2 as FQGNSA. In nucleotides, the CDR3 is TGTGCCAACAGCCCCTTTGCGGAACCAGCCGAGCAGTACTTC. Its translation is CANSPFAEPAEQYF.

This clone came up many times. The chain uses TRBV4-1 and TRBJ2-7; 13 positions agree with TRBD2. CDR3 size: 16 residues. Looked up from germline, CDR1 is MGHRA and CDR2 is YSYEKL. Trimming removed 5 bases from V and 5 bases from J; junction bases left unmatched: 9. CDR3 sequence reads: CASSSRTSGSLNEQYF. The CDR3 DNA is TGCGCCAGCAGCTCCAGGACTAGCGGGAGTCTCAACGAGCAGTACTTC.

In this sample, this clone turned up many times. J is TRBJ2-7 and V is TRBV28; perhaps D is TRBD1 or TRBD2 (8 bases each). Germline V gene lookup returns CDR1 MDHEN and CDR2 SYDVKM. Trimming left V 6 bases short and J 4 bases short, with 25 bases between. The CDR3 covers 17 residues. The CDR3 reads CASRAGQGLAGWYEQYF. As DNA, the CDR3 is TGTGCCAGCAGGGCCGGACAGGGCCTAGCGGGTTGGTACGAGCAGTACTTC.

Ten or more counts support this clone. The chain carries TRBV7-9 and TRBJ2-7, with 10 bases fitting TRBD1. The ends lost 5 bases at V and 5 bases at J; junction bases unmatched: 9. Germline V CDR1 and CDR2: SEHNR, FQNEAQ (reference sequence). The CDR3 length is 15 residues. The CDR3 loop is CASSGGQGEQNEQYF. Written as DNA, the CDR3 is TGTGCCAGCAGCGGAGGACAGGGGGAGCAAAACGAGCAGTACTTC. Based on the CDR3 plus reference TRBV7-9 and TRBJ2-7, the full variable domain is DTGVSQNPRHKITKRGQNVTFRCDPISEHNRLYWYRQTLGQGPEFLTYFQNEAQLEKSRLLSDRFSAERPKGSFSTLEIQRTEQGDSAMYLCASSGGQGEQNEQYFGPGTRLTVT.

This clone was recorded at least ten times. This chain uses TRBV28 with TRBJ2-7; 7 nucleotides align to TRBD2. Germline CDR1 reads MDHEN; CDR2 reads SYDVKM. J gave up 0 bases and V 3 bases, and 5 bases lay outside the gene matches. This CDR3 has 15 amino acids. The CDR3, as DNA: TGTGCCAGCAGTTTGTCCGCTAGCGGCTCCTACGAGCAGTACTTC. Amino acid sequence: CASSLSASGSYEQYF.

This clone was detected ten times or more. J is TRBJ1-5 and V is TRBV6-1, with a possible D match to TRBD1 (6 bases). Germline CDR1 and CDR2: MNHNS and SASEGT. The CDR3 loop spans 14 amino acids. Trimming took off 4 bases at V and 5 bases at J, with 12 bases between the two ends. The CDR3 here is CASSGDGGYQPQHF. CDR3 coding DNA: TGTGCCAGCAGTGGGGACGGGGGCTATCAGCCCCAGCATTTT.

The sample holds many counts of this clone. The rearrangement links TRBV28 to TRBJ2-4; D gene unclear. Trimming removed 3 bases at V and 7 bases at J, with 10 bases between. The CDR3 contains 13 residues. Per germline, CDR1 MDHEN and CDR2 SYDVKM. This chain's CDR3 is CASSFRGVNIQYF. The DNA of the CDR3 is TGTGCCAGCAGTTTTCGAGGAGTCAACATTCAGTACTTC.

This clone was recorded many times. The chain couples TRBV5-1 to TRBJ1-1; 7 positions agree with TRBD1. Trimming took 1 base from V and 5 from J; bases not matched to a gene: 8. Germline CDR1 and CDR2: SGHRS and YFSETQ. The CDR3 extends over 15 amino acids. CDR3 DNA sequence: TGCGCCAGCAGCTTGTTTAGCCAGGGGGAAACTGAAGCTTTCTTT. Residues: CASSLFSQGETEAFF. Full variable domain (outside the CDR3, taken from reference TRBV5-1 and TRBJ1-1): KAGVTQTPRYLIKTRGQQVTLSCSPISGHRSVSWYQQTPGQGLQFLFEYFSETQRNKGNFPGRFSGRQFSNSRSEMNVSTLELGDSALYLCASSLFSQGETEAFFGQGTRLTVV.

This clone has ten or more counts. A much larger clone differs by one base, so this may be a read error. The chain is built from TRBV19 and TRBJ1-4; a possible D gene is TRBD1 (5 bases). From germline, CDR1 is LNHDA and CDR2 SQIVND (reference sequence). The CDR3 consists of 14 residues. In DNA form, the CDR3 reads TGTGCCAGTGCAGGGTCTGCAACTAATGAAAAACCGTTTTTT. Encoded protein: CASAGSATNEKPFF.

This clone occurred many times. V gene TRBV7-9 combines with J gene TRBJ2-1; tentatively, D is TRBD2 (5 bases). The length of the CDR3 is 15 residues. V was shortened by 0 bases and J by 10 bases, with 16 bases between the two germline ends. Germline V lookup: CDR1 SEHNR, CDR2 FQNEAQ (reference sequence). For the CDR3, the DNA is TGTGCCAGCAGCTTAGCTCGGTCGGCGGGCCTCGAGCAGTTCTTC. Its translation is CASSLARSAGLEQFF.

CDR3 in amino acids: CAWRPDSEAFF. The CDR3 DNA follows: TGTGCCTGGAGGCCTGACAGTGAAGCTTTCTTT. V and J are TRBV30 and TRBJ1-1, with D possibly TRBD1 on 5 matching bases. This CDR3 comprises 11 residues. The germline CDR1 and CDR2 sequences are GTSNPN and SVGIG (reference sequence). The V gene lost 3 bases and the J gene lost 7 bases, with 9 bases spanning the gap.